This T cell receptor beta chain emerged from a study of cytomegalovirus exposure and HLA in healthy donors. Regarding the study as a whole: HLA restriction was apparent for most CMV-associated TCR beta chains in a later analysis.

This clone occurred once. No antigen is known for it. The donors (healthy individuals) were bone marrow donors. Primers: 60 Vbeta forward and 13 Jbeta reverse. TCRdb's copy holds only in-frame clones and misses some; the assay was immunoSEQ multiplex PCR. This sample has about 120,000 clones, with roughly four fifths found just once. Trimming cost V 6 bases and J 8 bases; bases outside gene matches: 14. The germline CDR1 and CDR2 sequences are MNHEY and SMNVEV (reference sequence). The CDR3 spans 15 residues. The specimen was PBMCs. The genes are TRBV27 and TRBJ1-2; 8 nucleotides line up with TRBD1. The receptor comes from a woman younger than 35 in good health and CMV-seronegative. This chain's CDR3 is CASSSPRDRPGGYTF. The CDR3 region has the DNA TGTGCCAGCAGCTCACCTCGGGACAGGCCTGGGGGCTACACCTTC.